Given below is one T cell receptor beta chain in context. In assigning cohorts, the study relied on participant-reported clinical history. This sample is drawn from a study of blood T cell repertoires in COVID-19. Study-wide background: Samples came from the United States, Italy and Spain, spanning acute and convalescent COVID-19. The cDNA or gDNA used as material had been derived from T cells, B-cell-depleted T cells, or PBMCs.

Authors' data handling: The assay estimated nucleated cells by amplifying reference gene primers. The protocol was immunoSEQ multiplex PCR, while the TCRdb copy is restricted to in-frame clones and leaves out a portion. V and J calls and clone size are those listed in that table; D and trimming were worked out from the DNA. The sample lists tens of thousands of clones, more than 80% occurring once. V was pared by 6 bases and J by 4 bases, with 5 bases of the junction left unmatched. Germline CDR1 reads SEHNR; CDR2 reads FQNEAQ (reference sequence). CDR3 length: 15 amino acids. This TCR was sampled from a woman aged 40-49 years with acute COVID-19. The chain joins TRBV7-9 to TRBJ2-3; 12 nucleotides match TRBD2. The sequenced sample was PBMCs or T cells enriched from blood (not recorded which). CDR3 DNA: TGTGCCAGCAGTCCTAGCGGGGGGGCGCCAGATACGCAGTATTTT. It codes for CASSPSGGAPDTQYF.